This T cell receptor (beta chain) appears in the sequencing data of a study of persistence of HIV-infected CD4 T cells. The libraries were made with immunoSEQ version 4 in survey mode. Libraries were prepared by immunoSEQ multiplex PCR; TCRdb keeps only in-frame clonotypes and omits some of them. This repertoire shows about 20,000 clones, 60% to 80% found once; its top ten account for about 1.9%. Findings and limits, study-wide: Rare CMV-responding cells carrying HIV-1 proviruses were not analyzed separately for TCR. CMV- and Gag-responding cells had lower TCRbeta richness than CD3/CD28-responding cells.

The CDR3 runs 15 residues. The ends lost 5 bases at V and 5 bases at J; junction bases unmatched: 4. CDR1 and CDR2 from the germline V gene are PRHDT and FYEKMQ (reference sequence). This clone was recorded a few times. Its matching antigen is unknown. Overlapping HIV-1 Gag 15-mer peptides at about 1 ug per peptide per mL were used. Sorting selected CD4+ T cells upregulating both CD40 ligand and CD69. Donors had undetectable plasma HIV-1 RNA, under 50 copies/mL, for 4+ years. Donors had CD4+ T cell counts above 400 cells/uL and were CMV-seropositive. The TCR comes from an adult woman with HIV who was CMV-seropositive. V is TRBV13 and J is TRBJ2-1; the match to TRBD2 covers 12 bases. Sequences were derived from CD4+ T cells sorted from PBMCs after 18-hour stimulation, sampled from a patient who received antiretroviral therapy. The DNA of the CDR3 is TGTGCCAGCAGCCTGACTAGCGGGGGAAACAATGAGCAGTTCTTC. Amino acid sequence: CASSLTSGGNNEQFF.